A single sample gave rise to the 12 T cell receptor beta chains below, sequenced in a study of cytotoxic CD8 clonotypes in ibrutinib-treated CLL. Here immunoSEQ multiplex PCR was the method, and the copy in TCRdb shows in-frame clones only, minus some. In the table there are approximately 84,000 clones, roughly 83% of which are singletons. Sample: PBMCs, taken after 12 months of ibrutinib treatment. The receptors were sampled from a human donor with chronic lymphocytic leukemia.

The chain carries TRBV5-6 and TRBJ1-2; D unclear. Trimming pared 0 bases from V and 6 bases from J, leaving 6 bases between. Germline assignment: CDR1 SGHDT and CDR2 YYEEEE. The CDR3 totals 12 residues. The CDR3 sequence: CASSLGRDGYTF. CDR3 nucleotides: TGTGCCAGCAGCTTGGGCCGAGATGGCTACACCTTC. Full variable domain (outside the CDR3, taken from reference TRBV5-6 and TRBJ1-2): DAGVTQSPTHLIKTRGQQVTLRCSPKSGHDTVSWYQQALGQGPQFIFQYYEEEERQRGNFPDRFSGHQFPNYSSELNVNALLLGDSALYLCASSLGRDGYTFGSGTRLTVV.

The chain carries TRBV5-8 and TRBJ1-4, with 7 bases fitting TRBD1. In germline, CDR1 is SGHTS, CDR2 YDEGEE. V lost 0 bases to trimming and J lost 7 bases; unmatched junction nucleotides: 6. CDR3 length: 15 residues. CDR3 sequence (DNA): TGTGCCAGCAGCTTGGCCCGGGACAGAGCTGAAAAACTGTTTTTT. It translates to CASSLARDRAEKLFF.

The genes are TRBV7-2 and TRBJ2-7; 10 positions agree with TRBD2. The CDR3 has 15 residues. The J segment lost 7 bases and the V segment lost 6 bases, leaving 12 bases of the junction unmatched. Germline CDR1 and CDR2: SGHTA and FQGNSA. The CDR3 nucleotides are TGTGCCAGCAGTATTAGCGGGGGGTTAGGGGCTGAGCAGTACTTC. Translating it yields CASSISGGLGAEQYF. Using reference TRBV7-2 and TRBJ2-7 for the parts outside the CDR3, the full variable domain is GAGVSQSPSNKVTEKGKDVELRCDPISGHTALYWYRQSLGQGLEFLIYFQGNSAPDKSGLPSDRFSAERTGGSVSTLTIQRTQQEDSAVYLCASSISGGLGAEQYFGPGTRLTVT.

This rearrangement joins TRBV19 to TRBJ2-1; the match to TRBD2 covers 14 bases. The CDR3 has 15 amino acids. Trimming took 9 bases from V and 9 from J; bases not matched to a gene: 10. The germline CDR1 and CDR2 sequences are LNHDA and SQIVND (reference sequence). CDR3 nucleotides: TGTGCCAGCCGACTAGCGGGAGGGGGACTGGTTGAGCAGTTCTTC. It encodes CASRLAGGGLVEQFF.

The chain carries TRBV21-1 and TRBJ2-7. TRBV21-1 represents a pseudogene. CDR3 length: 16 amino acids. The CDR3 region has the DNA TGTGCCAGCAGCAAAGGAGGGACGGAAAGCTCCTACGAGCAGTACTTC. This encodes CASSKGGTESSYEQYF.

This clone was counted once. This chain links TRBV7-8 with TRBJ2-3; D may be TRBD1 or TRBD2 (5 bases each). Deletions cut 5 bases from V and 0 bases from J, with 18 bases between. Germline-derived CDR1 and CDR2 are SGHVS and FQNEAQ. This CDR3 region has 17 residues. CDR3 in DNA: TGTGCCAGCAGCGCACGGGGCAGGAGGTGGAGCACAGATACGCAGTATTTT. This translates into CASSARGRRWSTDTQYF.

This chain links TRBV30 with TRBJ1-2, with a weak D call TRBD1 (5 bases). The CDR3 is made up of 13 amino acids. Germline CDR1 GTSNPN, CDR2 SVGIG (reference sequence). The V end was cut by 5 bases, the J end by 4 bases, with 14 bases between. As DNA, the CDR3 is TGTGCCTGGGAATCAGGGACCCTCTATGGCTACACCTTC. This codes for CAWESGTLYGYTF.

This chain links TRBV9 with TRBJ2-1, with D perhaps TRBD1 (6 bases). From germline, CDR1 is SGDLS and CDR2 YYNGEE. V lost 7 bases, J lost 6 bases, and 14 bases lay in between. The length of the CDR3 is 13 residues. This CDR3 reads CASGGLVPNEQFF. CDR3 nucleotides: TGTGCCAGCGGGGGCCTCGTCCCCAATGAGCAGTTCTTC.

This sequence joins TRBV27 and TRBJ2-3; 11 bases match TRBD1. The germline V gene encodes CDR1 MNHEY and CDR2 SMNVEV (reference sequence). This CDR3 region has 16 residues. After removal of 5 bases from V and 4 bases from J, the junction contained 8 bases not matched to a gene. The DNA of the CDR3 is TGTGCCAGCAGTCCCGTCCCGGGACAGGGGGCAGATACGCAGTATTTT. It specifies CASSPVPGQGADTQYF.

This chain connects TRBV4-2 to TRBJ2-3; D uncertain. V shed 0 bases and J shed 2 bases, with 6 bases lying between them. Germline values: CDR1 LGHNA, CDR2 YNFKEQ. CDR3 length: 14 residues. The CDR3 sequence: CASSQERFTDTQYF. The DNA of the CDR3 is TGTGCCAGCAGCCAAGAAAGGTTCACAGATACGCAGTATTTT.

CDR3 sequence reads: CASSPGWGPTEAFF. The CDR3 DNA reads TGTGCCAGCAGCCCCGGGTGGGGGCCCACTGAAGCTTTCTTT. The chain is built from TRBV11-1 and TRBJ1-1, with D tentatively TRBD1 (6 bases). Germline V lookup: CDR1 SGHAT, CDR2 FQDESV (reference sequence). V dropped 5 bases and J dropped 4 bases, with 14 bases sitting between them. The CDR3 has 14 residues.

This clone was counted once. The CDR3 DNA is TGTGCCAGCAGCCCCGGACTAGCGGGGGGGCGAGATACGCAGTATTTT. Translation gives CASSPGLAGGRDTQYF. The rearrangement uses TRBV11-3 and TRBJ2-3; 15 nucleotides match TRBD2. Germline values: CDR1 SGHNT, CDR2 YENEEA. The CDR3 is 16 residues long. After removal of 5 bases from V and 5 bases from J, the junction contained 5 bases not matched to a gene.